Shown below are 26 T cell receptor beta chains from a single sample sequenced in a study of blood T cell repertoires in COVID-19. Data came from immunoSEQ multiplex PCR; TCRdb stores just in-frame clones and leaves some out. The sample lists 270,000 or so clones; approximately 83% were seen once. The sample taken for sequencing was PBMCs or T cells enriched from blood (not recorded which). All receptors derive from a man in his fifties or sixties who had recovered from COVID-19.

Only one count was recorded for this clone. J is TRBJ2-1 and V is TRBV15; a weak D match, TRBD2 (6 bases). V was pared by 5 bases and J by 2 bases, with 13 bases between. Germline CDR1 reads LNHNV; CDR2 reads YYDKDF (reference sequence). The CDR3 runs 15 residues. CDR3 residues: CATSRDGSTYNEQFF. CDR3 coding DNA: TGTGCCACCAGCCGGGACGGGAGCACCTACAATGAGCAGTTCTTC. Supplemented by reference TRBV15 and TRBJ2-1, the full variable domain reads DAMVIQNPRYQVTQFGKPVTLSCSQTLNHNVMYWYQQKSSQAPKLLFHYYDKDFNNEADTPDNFQSRRPNTSFCFLDIRSPGLGDTAMYLCATSRDGSTYNEQFFGPGTRLTVL.

This chain connects TRBV6-5 to TRBJ2-5, with D possibly matching TRBD2 (6 bases). V dropped 5 bases and J dropped 5 bases, with 15 bases sitting between them. The CDR3 runs 14 residues. The germline CDR1 and CDR2 sequences are MNHEY and SVGAGI. The CDR3 nucleotides are TGTGCCAGCAGTCGGGACTCACACCGGGAGACCCAGTACTTC. The encoded protein is CASSRDSHRETQYF.

This clone was seen a single time. This rearrangement joins TRBV28 to TRBJ2-7; D may be TRBD1 (7 bases). The CDR3 extends over 14 amino acids. Germline values: CDR1 MDHEN, CDR2 SYDVKM. V was shortened by 4 bases and J by 0 bases, with 10 bases between the two germline ends. The CDR3 sequence: CASSWRGLSYEQYF. The DNA for the CDR3 is TGTGCCAGCAGTTGGAGGGGGCTCTCCTACGAGCAGTACTTC.

CDR3 sequence (DNA): TGTGCCAGCAGCTTAACGTCTAGCGGAGGGAATGAGCAGTTCTTC. It translates to CASSLTSSGGNEQFF. The chain has TRBV11-3 and TRBJ2-1; 7 bases are a match to TRBD2. The germline CDR1 and CDR2 sequences are SGHNT and YENEEA. After removal of 2 bases from V and 7 bases from J, the junction contained 8 bases not matched to a gene. This CDR3 contains 15 residues.

This clone is a singleton in its sample. CDR3 residues: CASSETVRYQPQHF. As DNA, the CDR3 is TGCGCCAGCAGCGAGACAGTTAGATATCAGCCCCAGCATTTT. This chain connects TRBV10-2 to TRBJ1-5; D possibly corresponds to TRBD1 (5 bases). Looked up from germline, CDR1 is WSHSY and CDR2 is SAAADI. The V end was cut by 6 bases, the J end by 5 bases, with 14 bases between. CDR3 size: 14 residues.

This rearrangement joins TRBV29-1 to TRBJ2-7; 9 nucleotides agree with TRBD1. The germline V gene has CDR1 SQVTM and CDR2 ANQGSEA. CDR3 length: 12 residues. V dropped 6 bases and J dropped 4; count of bases not matched to a gene: 4. CDR3 residues: CSVNRGQYEQYF. The CDR3 DNA sequence: TGCAGCGTGAACAGGGGGCAGTACGAGCAGTACTTC.

The rearrangement links TRBV5-1 to TRBJ1-6; weak D call: TRBD1 (5 bases). In germline, CDR1 is SGHRS, CDR2 YFSETQ. V shed 2 bases and J shed 8 bases, with 17 bases lying between them. This CDR3 region has 16 residues. Here the CDR3 DNA reads TGCGCCAGCAGCTTTGGCGGGGCCGGCGGTGATTCACCCCTCCACTTT. Translation gives CASSFGGAGGDSPLHF.

This clone was seen a single time. The gene calls are TRBV9 and TRBJ1-4; TRBD1 might be the D (6 bases). The germline gives CDR1 SGDLS, CDR2 YYNGEE. This CDR3 comprises 16 residues. Deletions cut 0 bases from V and 4 bases from J, with 13 bases between. This chain's CDR3 is CASSVGRTDGNEKLFF. CDR3 DNA: TGTGCCAGCAGCGTAGGCCGGACAGATGGTAATGAAAAACTGTTTTTT.

The gene calls are TRBV5-1 and TRBJ1-2; TRBD1 might be the D (6 bases). This CDR3 comprises 17 residues. CDR1 is SGHRS and CDR2 is YFSETQ in the germline V gene. V shed 5 bases and J shed 8 bases, with 28 bases lying between them. Here the CDR3 DNA reads TGCGCCAGCAGTGGTGCCCCAAGGGGGGGATTATCGAGCGGCTACACCTTC. Protein sequence: CASSGAPRGGLSSGYTF.

The rearrangement joins TRBV7-2 to TRBJ2-3; tentative D call: TRBD2 (6 bases). The CDR3 loop spans 18 amino acids. Trimming stripped 4 bases from V and 0 bases from J, with 20 bases between. Germline V gene sequence: CDR1 SGHTA, CDR2 FQGNSA. CDR3 amino acids: CASSSIGSLARSTDTQYF. CDR3 nucleotides: TGTGCCAGCAGCTCGATAGGGAGTCTAGCGCGTAGCACAGATACGCAGTATTTT. Full variable domain (missing parts from reference TRBV7-2 and TRBJ2-3): GAGVSQSPSNKVTEKGKDVELRCDPISGHTALYWYRQSLGQGLEFLIYFQGNSAPDKSGLPSDRFSAERTGGSVSTLTIQRTQQEDSAVYLCASSSIGSLARSTDTQYFGPGTRLTVL.

This clone has a single count. The chain combines TRBV24-1 with TRBJ2-1, with D possibly matching TRBD2 (6 bases). CDR1 and CDR2 (germline): KGHDR, SFDVKD. The V end was cut by 6 bases, the J end by 4 bases, with 12 bases between. The CDR3 runs to 14 residues. This CDR3 reads CATSRGLLYNEQFF. The CDR3 DNA is TGTGCCACCAGTCGGGGACTTCTGTACAATGAGCAGTTCTTC.

The V gene is TRBV6-5, the J gene TRBJ1-1; 9 nucleotides align to TRBD1. The germline gives CDR1 MNHEY, CDR2 SVGAGI. The CDR3 loop spans 15 amino acids. V gave up 4 bases and J gave up 5 bases; unmatched junction bases: 8. The CDR3 loop is CASSSWTGARTEAFF. In DNA form, the CDR3 reads TGTGCCAGCAGTTCCTGGACAGGGGCGAGAACTGAAGCTTTCTTT.

This chain joins TRBV18 and TRBJ2-2; 7 nucleotides match TRBD1. V shed 6 bases, J shed 0 bases, and the junction held 7 bases outside the gene matches. CDR3 length: 16 residues. Per the germline V gene, CDR1 is KGHSH and CDR2 is LQKENI. The CDR3 region has the DNA TGTGCCAGCTCTCACAGGACAGGCCCGAACACCGGGGAGCTGTTTTTT. Its translation is CASSHRTGPNTGELFF.

CDR3 in amino acids: CASSPTRGSDQPQHF. The DNA of the CDR3 is TGTGCCAGTAGTCCGACAAGGGGGTCCGATCAGCCCCAGCATTTT. The chain combines TRBV19 with TRBJ1-5; tentatively, D is TRBD1 (6 bases). V shed 5 bases and J shed 5 bases, with 16 bases lying between them. The CDR3 has 15 residues. The germline V gene encodes CDR1 LNHDA and CDR2 SQIVND (reference sequence).

The chain couples TRBV2 to TRBJ2-3; 12 nucleotides line up with TRBD2. CDR1 SNHLY and CDR2 FYNNEI come from the germline V gene. V was pared by 3 bases and J by 6 bases, with 10 bases of the junction left unmatched. The CDR3 sequence is 17 residues long. The CDR3 bases are TGTGCCAGCAGTGAGACTAGCGGGAGCTCCCGCCCTGATACGCAGTATTTT. Translating it yields CASSETSGSSRPDTQYF.

The chain couples TRBV10-2 to TRBJ2-3; 8 nucleotides align to TRBD2. Germline trimming cut 4 bases from V and 4 bases from J; bases unmatched to any gene: 10. The CDR3 spans 16 residues. Germline V CDR1 and CDR2: WSHSY, SAAADI. The CDR3 spells CASSGGAGASPDTQYF. The CDR3 DNA follows: TGCGCCAGCAGTGGGGGAGCGGGAGCCTCTCCAGATACGCAGTATTTT.

J is TRBJ2-1 and V is TRBV29-1, with 9 bases lining up with TRBD1. Germline-derived CDR1 and CDR2 are SQVTM and ANQGSEA. The length of the CDR3 is 15 residues. V gave up 3 bases and J gave up 3 bases; unmatched junction bases: 6. The CDR3 loop reads CSVDTGTGHYNEQFF. CDR3 DNA: TGCAGCGTTGATACCGGGACAGGGCACTACAATGAGCAGTTCTTC.

The V call is TRBV13, the J call TRBJ2-7, with TRBD2 matching 11 bases. After removal of 5 bases from V and 2 bases from J, the junction contained 5 bases not matched to a gene. This CDR3 contains 15 residues. The germline V gene encodes CDR1 PRHDT and CDR2 FYEKMQ (reference sequence). CDR3 nucleotide sequence: TGTGCCAGCAGCCCAGGGACTAGCGGTACCTACGAGCAGTACTTC. As protein: CASSPGTSGTYEQYF.

The chain uses TRBV29-1 and TRBJ1-4; D remains ambiguous. V shed 7 bases and J shed 8 bases, with 20 bases lying between them. The germline CDR1 and CDR2 sequences are SQVTM and ANQGSEA. The CDR3 has 14 amino acids. CDR3 in amino acids: CSATPAAGVEKLFF. The CDR3 region has the DNA TGCAGCGCTACCCCGGCCGCAGGTGTCGAAAAACTGTTTTTT.

The chain joins TRBV5-5 to TRBJ1-5, with 7 bases fitting TRBD1. V lost 2 bases to trimming and J lost 9 bases; unmatched junction nucleotides: 5. The CDR3 has 13 amino acids. From germline, CDR1 is SGHKS and CDR2 YYEKEE (reference sequence). CDR3 protein: CASSLGTAWPQHF. CDR3 nucleotide sequence: TGTGCCAGCAGCTTAGGGACAGCCTGGCCCCAGCATTTT.

This clone showed up just once. This rearrangement joins TRBV6-4 to TRBJ2-3, with a weak D call TRBD1 (6 bases). Trimming cost V 6 bases and J 1 base, with 17 bases left between them. The germline V gene encodes CDR1 MRHNA and CDR2 SNTAGT. CDR3 length: 16 residues. The CDR3 protein is CASSALSTGRTDTQYF. CDR3 bases: TGTGCCAGCAGCGCTCTCTCCACAGGGCGCACAGATACGCAGTATTTT.

The V gene is TRBV24-1, the J gene TRBJ2-1, with D perhaps TRBD1 (5 bases). CDR1 is KGHDR and CDR2 is SFDVKD in the germline V gene. The CDR3 is 14 residues long. With 7 bases removed from V and 4 bases from J, the gap between germline ends came to 13 bases. The DNA for the CDR3 is TGTGCCACCAGGGGTTCAGGGAATTACAATGAGCAGTTCTTC. Its translation is CATRGSGNYNEQFF.

The V gene is TRBV11-2, the J gene TRBJ1-2; 8 bases match TRBD1. The CDR3 covers 14 residues. Germline values: CDR1 SGHAT, CDR2 FQNNGV. The ends lost 3 bases at V and 4 bases at J; junction bases unmatched: 4. The CDR3 spells CASSLDRVIYGYTF. The CDR3 DNA follows: TGTGCCAGCAGCTTGGACAGGGTCATCTATGGCTACACCTTC.

The chain carries TRBV10-1 and TRBJ1-1; weak D call: TRBD1 (5 bases). This CDR3 is 15 amino acids long. V was shortened by 0 bases and J by 5 bases, with 13 bases between the two germline ends. CDR1 is WNHNN and CDR2 is SYGVQD in the germline V gene (reference sequence). The CDR3, as DNA: TGCGCCAGCAGTGAGTCGACCCTCGGGGGGACTGAAGCTTTCTTT. Protein: CASSESTLGGTEAFF.

This rearrangement joins TRBV5-4 to TRBJ1-3, with D unclear. Deletions cut 2 bases from V and 0 bases from J, with 9 bases between. This CDR3 comprises 15 residues. Germline V CDR1 and CDR2: SGHNT, YYREEE (reference sequence). The chain's CDR3 is CASSFYVNSGNTIYF. CDR3 sequence (DNA): TGTGCCAGCAGCTTCTACGTCAACTCTGGAAACACCATATATTTT.

This clone showed up just once. The chain employs TRBV29-1 and TRBJ2-7, with a tentative D call TRBD1 (5 bases). The V gene's germline CDR1 is SQVTM and CDR2 ANQGSEA. Between the trimmed V and J ends, which lost 7 bases and 6 bases, there was a span of 19 bases. This CDR3 contains 13 residues. DNA for the CDR3: TGCAGCGCCCTAGGGGCGTCATTTCGCGAGCAGTACTTC. Residues: CSALGASFREQYF.